The clone carrying this TCR beta chain was picked up many times. The antigen remains unidentified. The CDR3 regions of TCR beta were amplified from RNA transcripts. TCR CDR3 underwent first-round RT-PCR with the HTBI primer set. TCRdb re-called the multiplex PCR reads with MiXCR, one entry per CDR3 protein. The top ten clones hold 34% of a sample with over 250,000 distinct CDR3 sequences, roughly an eighth of them seen once. The source of the sample is a study of T cells in Graves' hyperthyroidism and ophthalmopathy. Clinical symptoms, serum thyroxine, TRAb, thyroid ultrasound and orbital computed tomography informed diagnoses. The V end lost 7 bases, the J end lost 7 bases, and 16 bases lay between the germline ends. The CDR3 contains 13 residues. The germline CDR1 and CDR2 sequences are SNHLY and FYNNEI. Study-wide points: Ophthalmopathy and stable hyperthyroidism were told apart by a 13 V-J model. Blood also showed most of the thyroid clonotypes that were expanded above 0.001.

The origin of this receptor is a woman between 40 and 50 years old with Graves' ophthalmopathy. Sequencing was performed on blood. V usage is TRBV2 and J usage is TRBJ2-5, with TRBD1 as a possible D gene (6 bases). The DNA for the CDR3 is TGTGCCAGCAACCGGGACACCTCAGGGACCCAGTACTTC. Its translation is CASNRDTSGTQYF.